These 20 T cell receptor beta chains share one sample of origin, sequenced in a study of post-analysis software for immune sequencing data. Whole-study results and caveats: Among four to six TRBV segments more frequent in patients than controls were TRBV5-6, TRBV5-1 and TRBV20-1.

Prepared TCR beta cDNA libraries contained unique molecular identifiers. TCRdb independently ran MiXCR on the PCR reads; one entry per CDR3 protein. The sample has about 430,000 distinct CDR3 sequences, about 39% seen once. These receptors have no known antigen. The sample was blood. Every receptor here comes from a girl aged 2-10 years with multiple sclerosis.

In its sample, this clonotype was seen a few times. This chain uses TRBV7-3 with TRBJ2-3, with 7 positions matching TRBD2. Germline values: CDR1 SGHTA, CDR2 FQGTGA. The CDR3 has 16 residues. V lost 2 bases and J lost 0; bases outside the gene matches: 5. The CDR3 sequence: CASSLGGSGSTDTQYF. CDR3 bases: TGTGCCAGCAGCTTAGGGGGTAGCGGGAGCACAGATACGCAGTATTTT.

This chain joins TRBV27 and TRBJ2-5, with 7 bases lining up with TRBD1. This CDR3 region has 15 residues. The trim removed 3 bases at V and 5 bases at J, leaving 9 bases unmatched. Germline assignment: CDR1 MNHEY and CDR2 SMNVEV (reference sequence). CDR3 protein: CASSFYYRGKETQYF. In DNA, the CDR3 is TGTGCCAGCAGTTTCTATTACAGGGGAAAGGAGACCCAGTACTTC.

This clonotype was found a few times. The chain uses TRBV20-1 and TRBJ2-7; 8 bases map to TRBD2. In germline, CDR1 is DFQATT, CDR2 SNEGSKA (reference sequence). With 6 bases clipped from V and 0 bases from J, the junction kept 4 bases outside the gene matches. This CDR3 contains 13 residues. CDR3 bases: TGCAGTGCAAAAAGCGGGAGCTCCTACGAGCAGTACTTC. This codes for CSAKSGSSYEQYF.

This chain connects TRBV20-1 to TRBJ1-2; D ambiguous. V was shortened by 1 base and J by 3 bases, with 12 bases between the two germline ends. Germline V gives CDR1 DFQATT, CDR2 SNEGSKA (reference sequence). The CDR3 has 14 residues. The CDR3 DNA reads TGCAGTGCTAGAGCCCTGGAGTCGGACTATGGCTACACCTTC. It yields the protein CSARALESDYGYTF.

The rearrangement links TRBV5-1 to TRBJ2-1, with D unclear. V shed 5 bases and J shed 8 bases, with 14 bases lying between them. CDR3 size: 13 residues. CDR1 SGHRS and CDR2 YFSETQ come from the germline V gene. CDR3 DNA sequence: TGCGCCAGCAGTATTTCCCCCGGCCATGAGCAGTTCTTC. Protein: CASSISPGHEQFF.

This clonotype showed up just a few times. This rearrangement joins TRBV20-1 to TRBJ2-7; D unclear. In germline, CDR1 is DFQATT, CDR2 SNEGSKA (reference sequence). There are 15 residues in the CDR3. With 1 base removed from V and 3 bases from J, the gap between germline ends came to 16 bases. Here the CDR3 DNA reads TGCAGTGCTAGAGCCCCCGAGTCAGGTGTCTACGAGCAGTACTTC. Translated, it gives CSARAPESGVYEQYF.

This chain uses TRBV5-6 with TRBJ2-1; D perhaps matches TRBD2 (6 bases). The CDR3 runs 15 residues. The germline V gene has CDR1 SGHDT and CDR2 YYEEEE. The ends were cut back, 5 bases at V and 9 bases at J, with 21 bases in the middle. Here the CDR3 DNA reads TGTGCCAGCAGTTCCGGGACGGGGGAATTGGTTGAGCAGTTCTTC. Protein: CASSSGTGELVEQFF.

The V gene is TRBV20-1, the J gene TRBJ2-1, with D hard to call. The V end was cut by 3 bases, the J end by 0 bases, with 6 bases between. Looked up from germline, CDR1 is DFQATT and CDR2 is SNEGSKA (reference sequence). The CDR3 runs 13 residues. This CDR3 is CSARPVSYNEQFF. The CDR3, as DNA: TGCAGTGCTAGGCCAGTCTCCTACAATGAGCAGTTCTTC.

The chain combines TRBV12-3 or TRBV12-4 with TRBJ2-4; no clear D gene. The germline V and J ends were trimmed by 1 base and 13 bases, with 17 bases remaining between them. The CDR3 runs 14 residues. CDR3 sequence reads: CASSLVWQEWAQYF. The CDR3 DNA sequence: TGTGCCAGCAGTTTAGTGTGGCAGGAGTGGGCCCAGTACTTC.

In this sample, this clonotype turned up a few times. The chain links TRBV29-1 to TRBJ2-7; 9 nucleotides match TRBD1. There are 14 residues in the CDR3. V trimming: 4 bases; J trimming: 3 bases; junction bases outside the gene matches: 7. CDR1 SQVTM and CDR2 ANQGSEA come from the germline V gene. CDR3 coding DNA: TGCAGCGTTGTAGGGACAGGGAAGGGCTACGAGCAGTACTTC. This codes for CSVVGTGKGYEQYF.

In its sample, this clonotype was seen a few times. The rearrangement links TRBV29-1 to TRBJ2-7; weak D call: TRBD2 (6 bases). The germline CDR1 and CDR2 sequences are SQVTM and ANQGSEA. Between the trimmed V and J ends, which lost 3 bases and 5 bases, there was a span of 17 bases. The length of the CDR3 is 14 residues. CDR3 DNA: TGCAGCGTTGACTTGGGGGAGGATGTGAACGAGCAGTACTTC. Translation: CSVDLGEDVNEQYF.

The rearrangement joins TRBV6-2 or TRBV6-3 to TRBJ2-6; no reliable D call. In germline, CDR1 is MNHEY, CDR2 SVGEGT. The germline V and J ends were trimmed by 4 bases and 4 bases, with 11 bases remaining between them. The CDR3 is 15 amino acids. The CDR3 sequence is CASSSSARGANVLTF. For the CDR3, the DNA is TGTGCCAGCAGTTCAAGTGCGAGGGGGGCCAACGTCCTGACTTTC.

This rearrangement joins TRBV2 to TRBJ2-1; TRBD2 matches at 8 bases. This CDR3 contains 15 residues. Trimming at V came to 5 bases and at J to 3 bases, leaving 6 bases not matched to a gene. The V gene's germline CDR1 is SNHLY and CDR2 FYNNEI. The CDR3 DNA reads TGTGCCAGCAGTAGGACTAGCCCACTCTACAATGAGCAGTTCTTC. Translated: CASSRTSPLYNEQFF.

This clonotype was recorded at least ten times. In DNA form, the CDR3 reads TGCAGCTTTCCGAGGGGGCCTCAAGAGACCCAGTACTTC. It yields the protein CSFPRGPQETQYF. This chain joins TRBV29-1 and TRBJ2-5; 7 positions match TRBD1. Germline V CDR1 and CDR2: SQVTM, ANQGSEA. There are 13 residues in the CDR3. Trimming cost V 8 bases and J 2 bases; bases outside gene matches: 8.

This clonotype has only a few counts. This chain links TRBV20-1 with TRBJ2-5; D assignment may be TRBD1 or TRBD2 (5 bases each). Gene TRBJ2-7 matches the end of the DNA better, so the J call may be wrong. The CDR3 covers 15 residues. Germline V gene sequence: CDR1 DFQATT, CDR2 SNEGSKA (reference sequence). CDR3 loop: CSANVGRTDWLEQYF. CDR3 sequence (DNA): TGCAGTGCGAACGTGGGACGGACGGACTGGCTCGAGCAGTACTTC.

This clonotype was counted at least ten times. This chain connects TRBV28 to TRBJ2-5; 9 bases are a match to TRBD2. V was clipped by 4 bases and J by 2 bases; unmatched bases: 5. CDR3 length: 15 amino acids. Germline CDR1 is MDHEN and CDR2 is SYDVKM. The CDR3: CASSSLAGAQETQYF. CDR3 DNA sequence: TGTGCCAGCAGTTCATTAGCGGGGGCTCAAGAGACCCAGTACTTC.

This clonotype was observed a few times. The chain joins TRBV4-2 to TRBJ2-3; 9 bases are shared with TRBD1. V gave up 4 bases and J gave up 0 bases; unmatched junction bases: 11. The CDR3 runs 18 residues. CDR1 is LGHNA, CDR2 YNFKEQ, per germline. In DNA form, the CDR3 reads TGTGCCAGCAGCCCCACCCGGGTGGACAGGGGAAGCACAGATACGCAGTATTTT. This codes for CASSPTRVDRGSTDTQYF.

The V and J genes are TRBV7-8 and TRBJ2-7; TRBD2 agrees at 8 bases. Germline values: CDR1 SGHVS, CDR2 FQNEAQ. This CDR3 spans 15 amino acids. After removal of 4 bases from V and 2 bases from J, the junction contained 7 bases not matched to a gene. CDR3 sequence (DNA): TGTGCCAGCAGCTCCAGCGGGGGCCAGACCTACGAGCAGTACTTC. Amino acids: CASSSSGGQTYEQYF.

This clonotype appeared a few times. The chain carries TRBV6-5 and TRBJ1-4, with D perhaps matching TRBD1 (5 bases). Germline lookup yields CDR1 MNHEY and CDR2 SVGAGI. The CDR3 consists of 14 residues. Trimming took off 3 bases at V and 8 bases at J, with 13 bases between the two ends. The CDR3 is CASSYRGAWEKLFF. The CDR3 region has the DNA TGTGCCAGCAGTTATAGGGGAGCTTGGGAAAAACTGTTTTTT.

This clonotype appeared a few times. The chain links TRBV12-3 or TRBV12-4 to TRBJ2-5; 11 bases fit TRBD2. This CDR3 is 13 amino acids long. With 5 bases clipped from V and 5 bases from J, the junction kept 1 base outside the gene matches. The CDR3 here is CASSRTSGETQYF. As DNA, the CDR3 is TGTGCCAGCAGTCGGACTAGCGGGGAGACCCAGTACTTC.